This entry lists 8 T cell receptor beta chains sequenced from one sample in a study of T cells in Graves' hyperthyroidism and ophthalmopathy. RNA transcripts served as the template for amplifying TCR beta CDR3 regions. Primed by the HTBI set, a first-round RT-PCR was run on the TCR CDR3. TCRdb re-called the multiplex PCR reads through MiXCR, storing one row per CDR3 protein. Among about 640,000 distinct CDR3 sequences, around 13% were seen once, and the ten largest hold around 13%. Sequencing was carried out using blood. These receptors were taken from a woman aged 45-65 years with Graves' ophthalmopathy.

This clonotype was seen at least ten times. This chain joins TRBV2 and TRBJ1-1, with D possibly TRBD1 on 5 matching bases. The CDR3 sequence is 12 residues long. CDR1 SNHLY and CDR2 FYNNEI come from the germline V gene. The germline V and J ends were trimmed by 2 bases and 7 bases, with 8 bases remaining between them. The CDR3 region is CASSEMTVEAFF. The CDR3 DNA sequence: TGTGCCAGCAGTGAAATGACAGTTGAAGCTTTCTTT.

This clonotype has a count of ten or more. V and J are TRBV7-9 and TRBJ2-5; D unresolved. The germline CDR1 and CDR2 sequences are SEHNR and FQNEAQ (reference sequence). The CDR3 spans 12 residues. V lost 6 bases, J lost 5 bases, and 10 bases lay in between. CDR3 DNA: TGTGCCAGCAGGGTGGGTGACGAGACCCAGTACTTC. This translates into CASRVGDETQYF.

The genes are TRBV4-2 and TRBJ2-3, with 10 nucleotides matching TRBD2. CDR1 is LGHNA and CDR2 is YNFKEQ in the germline V gene. Trimming cost V 0 bases and J 1 base; bases outside gene matches: 4. The length of the CDR3 is 17 residues. CDR3 sequence reads: CASSQEPSGSGTDTQYF. The CDR3 nucleotides read TGTGCCAGCAGCCAAGAACCTAGCGGGAGCGGCACAGATACGCAGTATTTT.

This clonotype appeared a few times. The V and J genes are TRBV9 and TRBJ2-1, with 12 bases aligning to TRBD2. Losses at the gene ends were 3 bases for V and 5 bases for J; bases not matched to a gene: 9. Germline values: CDR1 SGDLS, CDR2 YYNGEE. The CDR3 is made up of 17 amino acids. The DNA for the CDR3 is TGTGCCAGCAGCGACAGACTAGCGGGGGCCGATCACAATGAGCAGTTCTTC. Its protein product is CASSDRLAGADHNEQFF.

This clonotype occurred a few times. The CDR3 DNA reads TGTGCCAGCAGCTTGGAGGTTACCTACGAGCAGTACTTC. Translating it yields CASSLEVTYEQYF. V usage is TRBV7-9 and J usage is TRBJ2-7, with D perhaps matching TRBD2 (5 bases). Germline assignment: CDR1 SEHNR and CDR2 FQNEAQ (reference sequence). With 3 bases removed from V and 2 bases from J, the gap between germline ends came to 8 bases. This CDR3 spans 13 amino acids.

This clonotype has at least ten counts. This chain uses TRBV29-1 with TRBJ1-2; possibly TRBD1 for D (5 bases). This CDR3 has 13 amino acids. CDR1 SQVTM and CDR2 ANQGSEA come from the germline V gene. V gave up 7 bases and J gave up 2 bases, with 14 bases separating them. The CDR3, as DNA: TGCAGCGCTGGGGACGGACCCAACTATGGCTACACCTTC. This encodes CSAGDGPNYGYTF.

Note on this clonotype: This may come from a read error, since a much larger clone is one base off. The CDR3 ends on some other residue instead of the conserved phenylalanine or tryptophan, so this is likely a read error. The chain links TRBV13 to TRBJ2-3, with a tentative D call TRBD2 (6 bases). V was shortened by 7 bases and J by 0 bases, with 11 bases between the two germline ends. The CDR3 sequence is 14 residues long. The germline CDR1 and CDR2 sequences are PRHDT and FYEKMQ (reference sequence). This chain's CDR3 is CASNGDSSTDTQYL. CDR3 bases: TGTGCCAGCAACGGGGACTCTAGCACAGATACGCAGTATCTT.

V is TRBV6-1 and J is TRBJ2-5, with D tentatively TRBD1 (5 bases). The germline V and J ends were trimmed by 2 bases and 1 base, with 11 bases remaining between them. CDR1 is MNHNS and CDR2 is SASEGT in the germline V gene. The CDR3 spans 15 residues. CDR3 bases: TGTGCCAGCAGTGAAAACGGACACACCCAAGAGACCCAGTACTTC. Translating it yields CASSENGHTQETQYF.